Reported below is one T cell receptor beta chain. Its antigen is undetermined. This record belongs to a study of blood T cells in healthy people across ages. V was shortened by 2 bases and J by 10 bases, with 10 bases between the two germline ends. This CDR3 contains 12 residues. CDR1 SGHDT and CDR2 YYEEEE come from the germline V gene. Study-wide findings and caveats: CMV infection status of these donors was not known. Among long-lived donors, naive CD4+ cells were more numerous and diversity higher than in aged donors.

It was with a sample-barcoded 5' primer and a J-beta primer mix that a second PCR of about 6 to 11 cycles was run. A template-switch adaptor that had 12 random nucleotides put a tag on each cDNA molecule. MiXCR was run by TCRdb on the 5' RACE reads, yielding one entry per CDR3 protein. The sample lists some 370,000 distinct CDR3 sequences, roughly half occurring once. The chain joins TRBV5-6 to TRBJ2-1; the D gene is possibly TRBD2 (5 bases). This TCR was recovered from a man between 60 and 70 years old in good health. The specimen sequenced was blood. CDR3 loop: CASSFGSGEQFF. The CDR3 DNA reads as TGTGCCAGCAGCTTCGGCTCGGGGGAGCAGTTCTTC.